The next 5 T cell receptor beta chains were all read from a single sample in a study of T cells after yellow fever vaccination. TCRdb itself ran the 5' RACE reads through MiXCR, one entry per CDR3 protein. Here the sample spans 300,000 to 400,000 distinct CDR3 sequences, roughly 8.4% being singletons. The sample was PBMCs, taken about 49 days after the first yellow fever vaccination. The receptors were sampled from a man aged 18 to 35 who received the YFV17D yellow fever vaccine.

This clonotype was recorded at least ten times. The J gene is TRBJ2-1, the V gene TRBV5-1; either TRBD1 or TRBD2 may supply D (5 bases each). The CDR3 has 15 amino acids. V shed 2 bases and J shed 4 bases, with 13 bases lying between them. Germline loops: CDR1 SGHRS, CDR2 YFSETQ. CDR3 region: CASSFARDGYNEQFF. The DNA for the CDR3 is TGCGCCAGCAGCTTCGCGAGGGACGGTTACAATGAGCAGTTCTTC.

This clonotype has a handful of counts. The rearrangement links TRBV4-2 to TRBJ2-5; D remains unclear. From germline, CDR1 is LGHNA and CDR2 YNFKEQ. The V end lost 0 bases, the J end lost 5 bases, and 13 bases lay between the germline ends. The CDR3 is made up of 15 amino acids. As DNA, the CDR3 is TGTGCCAGCAGCCAAGATATTCTTATTCCGGAGACCCAGTACTTC. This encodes CASSQDILIPETQYF.

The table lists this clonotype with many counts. CDR3 DNA: TGCAGTGCTAGAGTAGACCTTAATCAGCCCCAGCATTTT. This translates into CSARVDLNQPQHF. This sequence joins TRBV20-1 and TRBJ1-5; no clear D gene. Germline loops: CDR1 DFQATT, CDR2 SNEGSKA (reference sequence). V lost 1 base to trimming and J lost 4 bases, with 8 bases between them. This CDR3 has 13 amino acids.

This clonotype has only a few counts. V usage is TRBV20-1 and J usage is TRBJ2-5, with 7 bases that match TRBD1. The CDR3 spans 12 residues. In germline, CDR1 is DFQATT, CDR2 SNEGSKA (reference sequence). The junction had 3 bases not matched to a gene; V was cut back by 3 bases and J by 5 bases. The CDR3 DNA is TGCAGTGCTAGCCAGGGGGAGGAGACCCAGTACTTC. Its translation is CSASQGEETQYF.

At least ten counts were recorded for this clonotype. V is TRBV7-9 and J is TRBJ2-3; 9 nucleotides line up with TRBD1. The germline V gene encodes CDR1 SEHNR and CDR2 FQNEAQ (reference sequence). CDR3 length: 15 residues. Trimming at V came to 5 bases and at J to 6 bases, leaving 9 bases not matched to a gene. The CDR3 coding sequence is TGTGCCAGCAGCCGCCGGGACAGGGAGATGGATACGCAGTATTTT. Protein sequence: CASSRRDREMDTQYF.